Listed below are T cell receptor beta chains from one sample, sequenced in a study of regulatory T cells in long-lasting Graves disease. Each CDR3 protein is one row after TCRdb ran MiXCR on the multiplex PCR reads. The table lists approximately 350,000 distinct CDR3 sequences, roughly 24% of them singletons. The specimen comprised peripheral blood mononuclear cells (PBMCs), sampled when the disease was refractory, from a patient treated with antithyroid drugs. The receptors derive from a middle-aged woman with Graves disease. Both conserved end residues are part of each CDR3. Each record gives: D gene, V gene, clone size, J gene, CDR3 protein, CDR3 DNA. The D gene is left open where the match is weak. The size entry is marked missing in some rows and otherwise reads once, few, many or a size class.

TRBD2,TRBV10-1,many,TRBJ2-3,CASSESLTSGRGDTQYF,TGCGCCAGCAGTGAGTCCCTTACTAGCGGGAGGGGAGATACGCAGTATTTT
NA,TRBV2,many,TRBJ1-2,CANLWGYGYTF,TGTGCCAACCTTTGGGGTTATGGCTACACCTTC
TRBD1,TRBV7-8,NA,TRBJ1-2,CASSPHPGTANYGYTF,TGTGCCAGCAGCCCCCATCCAGGGACAGCTAACTATGGCTACACCTTC
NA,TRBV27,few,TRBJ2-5,CASSLTGAILETQYF,TGTGCCAGCAGTTTAACCGGGGCTATTTTAGAGACCCAGTACTTC
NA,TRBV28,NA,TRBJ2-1,CASSYRRKRGNEQFF,TGTGCCAGCAGTTACAGGCGAAAGCGAGGGAATGAGCAGTTCTTC
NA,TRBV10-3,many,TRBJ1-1,CAISGQNTEAFF,TGTGCCATCAGTGGCCAAAACACTGAAGCTTTCTTT
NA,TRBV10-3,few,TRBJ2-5,CAISDGPQGETQYF,TGTGCCATCAGTGACGGGCCCCAAGGAGAGACCCAGTACTTC
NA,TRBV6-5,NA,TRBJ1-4,CASSSTRKGALYEKLFF,TGTGCCAGCAGTTCTACGCGCAAGGGTGCGTTGTATGAAAAACTGTTTTTT
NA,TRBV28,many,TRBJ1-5,CASSQAGRSKQPQHF,TGTGCCAGCAGCCAGGCAGGGAGGTCCAAGCAGCCCCAGCATTTT
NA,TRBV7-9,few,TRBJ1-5,CASSSGTAENQPQHF,TGTGCCAGCAGCTCCGGGACCGCTGAAAATCAGCCCCAGCATTTT
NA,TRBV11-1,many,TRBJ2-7,CASSFTSSEEQYF,TGTGCCAGCAGCTTTACTAGTTCCGAGGAGCAGTACTTC
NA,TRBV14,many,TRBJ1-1,CASSQNTGISAEAFF,TGTGCCAGCAGCCAGAATACAGGGATAAGCGCTGAAGCTTTCTTT
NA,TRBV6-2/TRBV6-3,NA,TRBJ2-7,CASRRSDPYEQYF,TGTGCCAGCCGACGGTCTGACCCCTACGAGCAGTACTTC
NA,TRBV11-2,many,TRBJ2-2,CASSLASYGNTGELFF,TGTGCCAGCAGCTTAGCATCTTACGGGAACACCGGGGAGCTGTTTTTT
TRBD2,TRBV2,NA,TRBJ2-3,CASRLAGADTQYF,TGTGCCAGCAGACTAGCGGGAGCAGATACGCAGTATTTT
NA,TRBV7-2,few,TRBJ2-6,CASSLDGAGLSGANVLTF,TGTGCCAGCAGCTTAGATGGGGCAGGCCTCTCTGGGGCCAACGTCCTGACTTTC
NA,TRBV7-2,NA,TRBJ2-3,CTSGRTSFDTQYF,TGCACAAGCGGGCGCACGAGTTTTGATACGCAGTATTTT
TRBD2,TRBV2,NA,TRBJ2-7,CASKNRGLGGLADEQYF,TGTGCCAGCAAAAACAGGGGGCTGGGGGGACTAGCGGACGAGCAGTACTTC
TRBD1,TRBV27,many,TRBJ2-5,CASSFRATLGGRETQYF,TGTGCCAGCAGTTTTAGGGCAACTTTAGGGGGCCGGGAGACCCAGTACTTC
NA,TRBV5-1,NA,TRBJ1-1,CASSPEGPLNTEAFF,TGCGCCAGCAGCCCGGAGGGGCCTTTGAACACTGAAGCTTTCTTT
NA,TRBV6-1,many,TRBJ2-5,CASRGYVQAGTQYF,TGTGCCAGCAGGGGATACGTCCAGGCGGGGACCCAGTACTTC
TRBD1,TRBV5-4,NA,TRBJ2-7,CASSLEGQRDYEQYF,TGTGCCAGCAGCTTGGAGGGACAGCGTGACTACGAGCAGTACTTC
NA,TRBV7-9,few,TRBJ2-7,CASSLPSGSSYEQYF,TGTGCCAGCAGCTTACCGTCGGGGTCCTCCTACGAGCAGTACTTC
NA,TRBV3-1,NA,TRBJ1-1,CASSPPIRGGEVF,TGTGCCAGCAGCCCCCCCATCCGCGGGGGAGAGGTCTTT
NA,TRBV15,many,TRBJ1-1,CATSRDAQEVSEAFF,TGTGCCACCAGCAGAGATGCCCAGGAGGTATCTGAAGCTTTCTTT
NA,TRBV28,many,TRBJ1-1,CASSLFFLTGNTEAFF,TGTGCCAGCAGTTTATTCTTCCTTACAGGGAACACTGAAGCTTTCTTT
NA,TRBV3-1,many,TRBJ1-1,CASSQDRRTTEAFF,TGTGCCAGCAGCCAAGATAGAAGGACCACTGAAGCTTTCTTT
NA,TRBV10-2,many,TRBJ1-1,CASSDFNRNTEAFF,TGCGCCAGCAGTGACTTCAACCGGAACACTGAAGCTTTCTTT
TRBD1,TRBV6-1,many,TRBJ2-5,CASRRAGGRETQYF,TGTGCCAGCAGGCGCGCAGGGGGCAGGGAGACCCAGTACTTC
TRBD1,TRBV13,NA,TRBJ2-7,CASTLNRGLQREQCF,TGTGCCAGCACCTTAAACAGGGGATTACAGCGCGAGCAGTGCTTC
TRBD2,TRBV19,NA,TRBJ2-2,CASSHIAGGRNTGELFF,TGTGCCAGTAGCCACATAGCGGGAGGGCGGAACACCGGGGAGCTGTTTTTT
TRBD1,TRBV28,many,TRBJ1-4,CASRSDRGNEKLFF,TGTGCCAGCAGAAGCGACAGGGGAAATGAAAAACTGTTTTTT
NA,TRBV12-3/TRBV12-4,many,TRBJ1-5,CASSPTGLNQPQHF,TGTGCCAGCAGTCCGACAGGACTTAATCAGCCCCAGCATTTT
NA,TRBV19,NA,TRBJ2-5,CASSTRQAGRLQETQYF,TGTGCCAGTAGTACCAGACAGGCCGGCAGACTCCAAGAGACCCAGTACTTC
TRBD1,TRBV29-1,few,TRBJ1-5,CSHLHWDRIWWGNQPQHF,TGCAGCCATCTTCACTGGGACAGGATTTGGTGGGGCAATCAGCCCCAGCATTTT
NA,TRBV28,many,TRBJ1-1,CASSLQGRGTEAFF,TGTGCCAGCAGTTTACAGGGCCGTGGCACTGAAGCTTTCTTT
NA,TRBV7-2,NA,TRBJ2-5,CASSLVEADWSWGGETQYF,TGTGCCAGCAGCTTAGTGGAAGCTGATTGGAGTTGGGGAGGAGAGACCCAGTACTTC
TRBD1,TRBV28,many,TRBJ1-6,CASRGQPNNSPLHF,TGTGCCAGCAGGGGACAGCCGAATAATTCACCCCTCCACTTT
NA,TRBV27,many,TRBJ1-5,CASSLSEDQPQHF,TGTGCCAGCAGTTTATCGGAGGATCAGCCCCAGCATTTT
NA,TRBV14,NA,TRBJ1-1,CASSQDPENTEAFF,TGTGCCAGCAGCCAAGATCCCGAGAACACTGAAGCTTTCTTT
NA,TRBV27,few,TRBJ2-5,CASRRHDPSETQYF,TGTGCCAGCAGGAGACACGACCCTTCCGAGACCCAGTACTTC
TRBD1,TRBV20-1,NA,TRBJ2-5,CSARSRQGVGETQYF,TGCAGTGCTAGATCAAGACAGGGGGTGGGGGAGACCCAGTACTTC
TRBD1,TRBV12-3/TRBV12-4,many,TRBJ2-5,CASSKWTGRETQYF,TGTGCCAGCAGCAAATGGACAGGGAGAGAGACCCAGTACTTC
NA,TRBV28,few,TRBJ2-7,CASNTPGEPSNEQYF,TGTGCCAGCAACACCCCGGGAGAGCCCTCAAACGAGCAGTACTTC
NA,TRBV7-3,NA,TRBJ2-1,CASSLTVGVYNEQFF,TGTGCCAGCAGCTTAACGGTGGGAGTTTACAATGAGCAGTTCTTC
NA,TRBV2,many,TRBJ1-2,CASRGANYGYTF,TGTGCCAGCCGGGGGGCTAACTATGGCTACACCTTC
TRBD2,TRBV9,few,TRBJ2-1,CASSAGTSGEQFF,TGTGCCAGCAGCGCTGGGACTAGCGGGGAGCAGTTCTTC
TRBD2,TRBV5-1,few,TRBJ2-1,CASIAGDYNEQFF,TGCGCCAGCATAGCGGGAGACTACAATGAGCAGTTCTTC
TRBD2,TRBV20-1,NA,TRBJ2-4,CSPGLAGKRAGNIQYF,TGCAGCCCCGGACTAGCGGGCAAACGGGCGGGAAACATTCAGTACTTC
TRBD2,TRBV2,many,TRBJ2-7,CASRIGLAGSKSYEQYF,TGTGCCAGCAGGATCGGACTAGCGGGATCGAAGTCCTACGAGCAGTACTTC
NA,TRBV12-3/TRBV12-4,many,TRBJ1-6,CASSLYRLLIGLDSPLHF,TGTGCCAGCAGTTTATATCGACTGCTTATTGGGTTAGATTCACCCCTCCACTTT
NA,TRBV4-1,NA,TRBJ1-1,CASSQRQTKNTEAFF,TGCGCCAGCAGCCAACGACAGACGAAAAACACTGAAGCTTTCTTT
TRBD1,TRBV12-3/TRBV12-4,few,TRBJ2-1,CASSLRDRAGNEQFF,TGTGCCAGCAGCCTCCGGGACAGGGCCGGGAATGAGCAGTTCTTC
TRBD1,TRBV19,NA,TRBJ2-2,CASSSRGQVNTGELFF,TGTGCCAGTAGTTCCCGAGGACAGGTGAACACCGGGGAGCTGTTTTTT
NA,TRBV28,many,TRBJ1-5,CASSLPGDQPQHF,TGTGCCAGCAGTTTGCCAGGGGATCAGCCCCAGCATTTT